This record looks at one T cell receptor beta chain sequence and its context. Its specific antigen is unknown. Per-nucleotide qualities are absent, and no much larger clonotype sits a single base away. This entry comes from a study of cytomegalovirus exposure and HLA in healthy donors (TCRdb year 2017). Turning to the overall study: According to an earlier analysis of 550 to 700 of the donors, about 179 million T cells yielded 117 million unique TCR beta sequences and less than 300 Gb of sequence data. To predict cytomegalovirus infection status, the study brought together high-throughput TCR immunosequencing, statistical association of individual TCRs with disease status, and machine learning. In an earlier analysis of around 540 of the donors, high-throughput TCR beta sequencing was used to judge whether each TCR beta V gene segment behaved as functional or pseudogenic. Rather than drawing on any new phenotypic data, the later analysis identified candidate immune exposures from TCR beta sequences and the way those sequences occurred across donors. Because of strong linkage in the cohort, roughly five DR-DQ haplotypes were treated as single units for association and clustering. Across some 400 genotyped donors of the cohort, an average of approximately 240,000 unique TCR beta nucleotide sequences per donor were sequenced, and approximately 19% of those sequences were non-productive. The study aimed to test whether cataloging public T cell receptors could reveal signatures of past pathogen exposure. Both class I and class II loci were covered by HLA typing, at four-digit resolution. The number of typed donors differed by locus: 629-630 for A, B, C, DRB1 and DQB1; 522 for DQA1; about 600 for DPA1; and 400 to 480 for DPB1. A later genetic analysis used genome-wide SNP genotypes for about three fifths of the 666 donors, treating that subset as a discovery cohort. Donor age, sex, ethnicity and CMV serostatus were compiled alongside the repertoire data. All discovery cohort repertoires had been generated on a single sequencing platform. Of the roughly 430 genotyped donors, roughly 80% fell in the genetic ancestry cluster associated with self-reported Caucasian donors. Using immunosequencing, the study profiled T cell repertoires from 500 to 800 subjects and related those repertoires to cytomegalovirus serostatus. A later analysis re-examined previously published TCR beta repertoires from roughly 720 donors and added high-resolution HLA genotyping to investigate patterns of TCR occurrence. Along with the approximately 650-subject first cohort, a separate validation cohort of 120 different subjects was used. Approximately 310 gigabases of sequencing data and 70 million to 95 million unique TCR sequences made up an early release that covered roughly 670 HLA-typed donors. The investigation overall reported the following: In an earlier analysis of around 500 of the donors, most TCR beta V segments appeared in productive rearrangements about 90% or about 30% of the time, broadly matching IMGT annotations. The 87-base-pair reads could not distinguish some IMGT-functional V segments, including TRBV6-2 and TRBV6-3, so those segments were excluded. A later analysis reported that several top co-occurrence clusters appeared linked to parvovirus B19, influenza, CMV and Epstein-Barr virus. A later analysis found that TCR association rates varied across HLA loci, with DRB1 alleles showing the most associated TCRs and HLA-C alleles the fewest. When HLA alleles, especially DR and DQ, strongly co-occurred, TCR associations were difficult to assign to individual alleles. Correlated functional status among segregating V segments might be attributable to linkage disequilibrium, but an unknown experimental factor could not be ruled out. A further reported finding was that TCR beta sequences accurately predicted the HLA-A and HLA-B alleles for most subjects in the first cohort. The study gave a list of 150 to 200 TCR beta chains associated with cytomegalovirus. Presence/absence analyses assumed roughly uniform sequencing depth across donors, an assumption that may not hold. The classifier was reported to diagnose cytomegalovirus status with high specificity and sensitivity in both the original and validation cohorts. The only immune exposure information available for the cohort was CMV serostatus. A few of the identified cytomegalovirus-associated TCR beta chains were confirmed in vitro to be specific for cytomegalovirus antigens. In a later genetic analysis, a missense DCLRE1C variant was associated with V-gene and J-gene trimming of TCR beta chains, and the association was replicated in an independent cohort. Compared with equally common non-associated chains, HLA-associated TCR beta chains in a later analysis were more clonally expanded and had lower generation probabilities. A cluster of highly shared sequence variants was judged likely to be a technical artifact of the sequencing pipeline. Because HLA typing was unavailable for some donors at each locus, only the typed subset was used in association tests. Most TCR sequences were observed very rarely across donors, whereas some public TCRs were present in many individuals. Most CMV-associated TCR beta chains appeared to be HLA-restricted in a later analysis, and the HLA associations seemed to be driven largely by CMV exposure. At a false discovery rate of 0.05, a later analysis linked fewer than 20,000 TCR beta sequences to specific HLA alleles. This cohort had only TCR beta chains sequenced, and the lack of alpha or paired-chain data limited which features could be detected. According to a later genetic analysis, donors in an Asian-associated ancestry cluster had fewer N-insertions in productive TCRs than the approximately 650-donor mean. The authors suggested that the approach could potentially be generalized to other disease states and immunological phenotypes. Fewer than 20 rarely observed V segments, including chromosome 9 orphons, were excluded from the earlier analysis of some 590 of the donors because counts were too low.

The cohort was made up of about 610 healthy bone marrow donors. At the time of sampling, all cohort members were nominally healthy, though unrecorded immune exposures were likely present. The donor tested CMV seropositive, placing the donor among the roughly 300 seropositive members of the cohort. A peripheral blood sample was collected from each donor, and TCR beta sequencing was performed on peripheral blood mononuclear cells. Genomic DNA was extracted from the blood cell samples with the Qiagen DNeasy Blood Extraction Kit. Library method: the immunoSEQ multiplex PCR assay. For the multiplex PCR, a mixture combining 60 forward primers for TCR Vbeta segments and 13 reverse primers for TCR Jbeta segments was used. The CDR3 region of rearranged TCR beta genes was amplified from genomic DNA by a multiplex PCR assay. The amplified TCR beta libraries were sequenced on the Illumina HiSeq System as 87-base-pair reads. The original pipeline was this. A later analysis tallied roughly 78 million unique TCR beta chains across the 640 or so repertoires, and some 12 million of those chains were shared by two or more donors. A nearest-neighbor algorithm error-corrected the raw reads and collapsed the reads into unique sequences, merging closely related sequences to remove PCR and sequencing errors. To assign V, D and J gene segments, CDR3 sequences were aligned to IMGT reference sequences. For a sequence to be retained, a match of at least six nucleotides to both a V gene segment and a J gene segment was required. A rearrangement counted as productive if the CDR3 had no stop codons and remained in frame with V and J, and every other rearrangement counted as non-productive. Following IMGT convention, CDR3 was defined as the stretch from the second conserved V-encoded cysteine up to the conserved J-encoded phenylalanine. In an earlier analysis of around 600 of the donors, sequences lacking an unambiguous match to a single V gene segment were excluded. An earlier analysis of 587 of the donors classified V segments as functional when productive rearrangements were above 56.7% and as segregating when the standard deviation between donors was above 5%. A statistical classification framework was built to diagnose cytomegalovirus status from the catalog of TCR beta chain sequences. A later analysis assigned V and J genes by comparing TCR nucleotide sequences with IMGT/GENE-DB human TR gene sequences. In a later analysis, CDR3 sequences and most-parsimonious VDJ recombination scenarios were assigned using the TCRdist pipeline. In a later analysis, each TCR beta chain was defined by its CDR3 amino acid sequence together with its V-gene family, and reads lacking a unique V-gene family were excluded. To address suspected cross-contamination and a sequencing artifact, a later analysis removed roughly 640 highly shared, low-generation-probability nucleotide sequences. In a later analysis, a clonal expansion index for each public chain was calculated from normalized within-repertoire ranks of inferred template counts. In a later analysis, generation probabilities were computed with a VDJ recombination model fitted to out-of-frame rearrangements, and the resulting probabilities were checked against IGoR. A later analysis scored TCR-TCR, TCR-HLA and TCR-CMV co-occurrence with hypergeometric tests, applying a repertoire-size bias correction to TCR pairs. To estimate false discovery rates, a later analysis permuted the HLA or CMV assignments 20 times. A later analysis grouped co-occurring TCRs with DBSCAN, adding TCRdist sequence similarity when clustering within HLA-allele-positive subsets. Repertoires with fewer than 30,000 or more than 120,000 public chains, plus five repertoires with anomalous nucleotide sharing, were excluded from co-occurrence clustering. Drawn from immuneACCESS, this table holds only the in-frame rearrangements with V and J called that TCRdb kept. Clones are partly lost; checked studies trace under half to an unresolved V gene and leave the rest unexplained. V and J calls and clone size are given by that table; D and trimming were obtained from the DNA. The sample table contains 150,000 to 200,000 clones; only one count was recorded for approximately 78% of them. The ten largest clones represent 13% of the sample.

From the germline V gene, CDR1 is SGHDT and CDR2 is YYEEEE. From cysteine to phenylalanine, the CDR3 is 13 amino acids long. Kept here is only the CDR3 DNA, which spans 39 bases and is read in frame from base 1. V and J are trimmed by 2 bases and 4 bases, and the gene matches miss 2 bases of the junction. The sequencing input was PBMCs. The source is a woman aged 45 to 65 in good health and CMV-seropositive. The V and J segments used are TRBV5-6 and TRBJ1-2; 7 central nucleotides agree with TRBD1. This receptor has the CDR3 CASSLQGSYGYTF. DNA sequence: TGTGCCAGCAGCTTACAGGGGAGCTATGGCTACACCTTC.